The 26 T cell receptor beta chains below all came from one sample that was sequenced in a study of cytomegalovirus exposure and HLA in healthy donors. Both 60 Vbeta primers and 13 Jbeta primers went into the PCR. The assay was immunoSEQ multiplex PCR, and TCRdb's table has in-frame clones only and misses some. Seen here are roughly 120,000 clones, about four fifths observed once, and the top ten hold roughly a fifth. The sequencing sample was made of PBMCs. The receptors come from a man aged 25 to 40 in good health and CMV-seropositive.

The V call is TRBV6-1, the J call TRBJ1-2, with 9 bases matching TRBD1. Germline V gene data show CDR1 as MNHNS and CDR2 as SASEGT. CDR3 length: 14 amino acids. Trimming removed 6 bases from V and 3 bases from J; junction bases left unmatched: 5. The CDR3 region is CASRYRGLDYGYTF. The DNA for the CDR3 is TGTGCCAGCAGGTACAGGGGGCTGGACTATGGCTACACCTTC.

This chain joins TRBV4-1 and TRBJ2-2; D is ambiguous. Trimming left V 1 base short and J 1 base short, with 7 bases between. Germline lookup yields CDR1 MGHRA and CDR2 YSYEKL. There are 15 residues in the CDR3. The CDR3 here is CASSQAPKNTGELFF. In DNA form, the CDR3 reads TGCGCCAGCAGCCAAGCTCCTAAGAACACCGGGGAGCTGTTTTTT.

J is TRBJ2-1 and V is TRBV6-5; D is perhaps TRBD1 (6 bases). Per the germline V gene, CDR1 is MNHEY and CDR2 is SVGAGI. Trimming took off 5 bases at V and 8 bases at J, with 13 bases between the two ends. The CDR3 is made up of 13 amino acids. CDR3 sequence reads: CASSEQGLDEQFF. The CDR3 region has the DNA TGTGCCAGCAGTGAGCAGGGGCTAGATGAGCAGTTCTTC.

This sequence joins TRBV18 and TRBJ2-7; TRBD1 might be the D (5 bases). V lost 5 bases, J lost 4 bases, and 15 bases lay in between. The CDR3 totals 14 residues. The germline V gene encodes CDR1 KGHSH and CDR2 LQKENI. The CDR3 reads CASSSLADTYEQYF. The CDR3 nucleotides are TGTGCCAGCTCATCGTTGGCGGACACGTACGAGCAGTACTTC. Supplemented by reference TRBV18 and TRBJ2-7, the full variable domain reads NAGVMQNPRHLVRRRGQEARLRCSPMKGHSHVYWYRQLPEEGLKFMVYLQKENIIDESGMPKERFSAEFPKEGPSILRIQQVVRGDSAAYFCASSSLADTYEQYFGPGTRLTVT.

This clone was seen repeatedly, ten times or more. The same CDR3 also results from other DNA sequences found in this sample. The chain couples TRBV5-6 to TRBJ1-2, with 7 bases matching TRBD1. Germline CDR1 SGHDT, CDR2 YYEEEE. Trimming at V came to 3 bases and at J to 5 bases, leaving 4 bases not matched to a gene. The CDR3 length is 13 residues. The CDR3 bases are TGTGCCAGCAGCTCGGGACAGCAATATGGCTACACCTTC. Its translation: CASSSGQQYGYTF.

The chain employs TRBV27 and TRBJ1-2; weak D call: TRBD1 (6 bases). Trimming shortened V by 5 bases and J by 6 bases, and 16 bases separated the two germline ends. The CDR3 is 14 amino acids. Germline assignment: CDR1 MNHEY and CDR2 SMNVEV (reference sequence). CDR3 bases: TGTGCCAGCAGTCCCCAGAGGGGGAAGGATGGCTACACCTTC. Translated, it gives CASSPQRGKDGYTF.

This clone was seen a few times. The J gene is TRBJ1-1, the V gene TRBV7-9; D might be TRBD1 (6 bases). CDR1 is SEHNR, CDR2 FQNEAQ, per germline (reference sequence). This CDR3 contains 14 residues. Trimming removed 2 bases from V and 11 bases from J, with 18 bases in between. The CDR3: CASSLNLRGAKAFF. The CDR3 DNA sequence: TGTGCCAGCAGCTTAAATTTGCGGGGGGCGAAGGCTTTCTTT.

The chain recombines TRBV2 with TRBJ2-7, with D maybe TRBD1 (6 bases). CDR1 SNHLY and CDR2 FYNNEI come from the germline V gene. CDR3 length: 13 amino acids. Trimming removed 8 bases at V and 3 bases at J, with 14 bases between. CDR3 sequence: CASRFSRGYEQYF. Written as DNA, the CDR3 is TGTGCCAGCCGTTTCTCCAGGGGCTACGAGCAGTACTTC.

The V gene is TRBV2, the J gene TRBJ2-5; no reliable D call. The J call is uncertain, as TRBJ2-7 better fits the DNA end. From germline, CDR1 is SNHLY and CDR2 FYNNEI. The CDR3 contains 12 residues. CDR3 coding DNA: TGTGCCAGCAGTGCGTCGGGTTACGAGCAGTACTTC. Amino acids: CASSASGYEQYF.

The chain couples TRBV4-1 to TRBJ2-2; D unclear. CDR3 length: 15 residues. Looked up from germline, CDR1 is MGHRA and CDR2 is YSYEKL. V was cut by 4 bases and J by 5 bases, with 14 bases left in between. The CDR3 loop is CASSRTTVRTGELFF. CDR3 coding DNA: TGCGCCAGCAGCCGAACCACGGTTCGGACCGGGGAGCTGTTTTTT.

This sequence joins TRBV6-6 and TRBJ2-4, with D possibly being TRBD1 or TRBD2 (5 bases each). Germline CDR1 is MNHNY and CDR2 is SVGAGI (reference sequence). This CDR3 is 15 amino acids long. V gave up 6 bases and J gave up 0 bases, with 12 bases separating them. CDR3 sequence: CASSYRTGAKNIQYF. DNA for the CDR3: TGTGCCAGCAGCTACAGGACTGGAGCCAAAAACATTCAGTACTTC.

This chain connects TRBV5-1 to TRBJ2-2; perhaps TRBD1 as D (6 bases). This CDR3 is built from 15 residues. Germline V CDR1 and CDR2: SGHRS, YFSETQ. V was clipped by 4 bases and J by 0 bases, with 10 bases between them. DNA of the CDR3: TGCGCCAGCAGCAATGGGGGCCCGAACACCGGGGAGCTGTTTTTT. It specifies CASSNGGPNTGELFF.

There are a few counts of this clone. V is TRBV9 and J is TRBJ2-3; TRBD2 matches 12 bases. This CDR3 region has 19 residues. V lost 0 bases and J lost 2; bases outside the gene matches: 10. Germline loops: CDR1 SGDLS, CDR2 YYNGEE. The CDR3 DNA is TGTGCCAGCAGCGTAGGGGGGCTAGCGGGGGGGCCGCCCACAGATACGCAGTATTTT. Encoded protein: CASSVGGLAGGPPTDTQYF.

The chain joins TRBV14 to TRBJ1-1; 9 bases map to TRBD1. With 1 base clipped from V and 0 bases from J, the junction kept 9 bases outside the gene matches. Germline CDR1 SGHDN, CDR2 FVKESK. This CDR3 is built from 18 residues. CDR3 bases: TGTGCCAGCAGCCAAGCAGAGGGACAGGGACTAATGAACACTGAAGCTTTCTTT. Its translation is CASSQAEGQGLMNTEAFF.

The chain has TRBV11-2 and TRBJ2-5, with 9 bases fitting TRBD2. Trimming removed 3 bases from V and 5 bases from J; junction bases left unmatched: 16. CDR3 length: 18 amino acids. Per germline, CDR1 SGHAT and CDR2 FQNNGV. CDR3 sequence: CASSLLIAGAGYGETQYF. CDR3 nucleotides: TGTGCCAGCAGCTTGCTTATAGCGGGAGCGGGGTATGGGGAGACCCAGTACTTC.

The chain joins TRBV5-5 to TRBJ1-2; D remains unclear. CDR3 size: 12 residues. Trimming removed 2 bases at V and 4 bases at J, with 6 bases between. The germline V gene encodes CDR1 SGHKS and CDR2 YYEKEE (reference sequence). The CDR3 DNA follows: TGTGCCAGCAGCTTTGAGGGCTATGGCTACACCTTC. Its translation is CASSFEGYGYTF.

This clone came up once. The chain uses TRBV7-8 and TRBJ2-5; TRBD1 matches 11 bases. The CDR3 is 18 amino acids. In germline, CDR1 is SGHVS, CDR2 FQNEAQ. J gave up 5 bases and V 1 base, and 12 bases lay outside the gene matches. The CDR3 reads CASSLGAPGQGGWETQYF. In DNA form, the CDR3 reads TGTGCCAGCAGCTTAGGGGCGCCGGGACAGGGGGGATGGGAGACCCAGTACTTC.

This clone was seen only a few times. The V gene is TRBV19, the J gene TRBJ2-5, with D maybe TRBD1 (5 bases). Germline V gene sequence: CDR1 LNHDA, CDR2 SQIVND (reference sequence). V was cut by 8 bases and J by 0 bases, with 10 bases left in between. This CDR3 region has 13 residues. In nucleotides, the CDR3 is TGTGCCAGTGCGGACACTTACCAAGAGACCCAGTACTTC. Protein: CASADTYQETQYF.

This clone was found a few times. The CDR3 sequence is CASSEAGGHYNEQFF. The CDR3 DNA follows: TGTGCCAGCAGTGAAGCGGGGGGTCACTACAATGAGCAGTTCTTC. The V and J genes are TRBV6-4 and TRBJ2-1; 9 positions match TRBD2. The CDR3 extends over 15 amino acids. Germline V gene lookup returns CDR1 MRHNA and CDR2 SNTAGT. V shed 3 bases, J shed 3 bases, and the junction held 3 bases outside the gene matches.

The J gene is TRBJ2-6, the V gene TRBV28; TRBD1 aligns across 7 bases. Losses at the gene ends were 4 bases for V and 3 bases for J; bases not matched to a gene: 3. CDR1 and CDR2 (germline): MDHEN, SYDVKM. This CDR3 contains 15 residues. The CDR3 is CASSSTGLGANVLTF. In nucleotides, the CDR3 is TGTGCCAGCAGTTCGACAGGGCTTGGGGCCAACGTCCTGACTTTC.

The chain has TRBV5-4 and TRBJ2-7; D not resolved. CDR1 is SGHNT, CDR2 YYREEE, per germline (reference sequence). There are 14 residues in the CDR3. Trimming removed 4 bases at V and 2 bases at J, with 13 bases between. CDR3 loop: CASSHDGDPYEQYF. CDR3 DNA sequence: TGTGCCAGCAGCCACGACGGAGATCCCTACGAGCAGTACTTC.

The rearrangement joins TRBV2 to TRBJ1-6; a weak D match, TRBD1 (5 bases). Germline-derived CDR1 and CDR2 are SNHLY and FYNNEI. V lost 4 bases and J lost 9, with 10 bases in between. The CDR3 is 13 amino acids. CDR3 coding DNA: TGTGCCAGCAGTGGGCAGGGTGGTTCACCCCTCCACTTT. Residues: CASSGQGGSPLHF.

The genes are TRBV2 and TRBJ1-2; 8 positions match TRBD1. Unmatched junction bases numbered 9, after V lost 7 bases and J lost 5 bases. This CDR3 contains 14 residues. Looked up from germline, CDR1 is SNHLY and CDR2 is FYNNEI. The CDR3 region has the DNA TGTGCCAGCATAAGACAGGGGATAGAGTATGGCTACACCTTC. It translates to CASIRQGIEYGYTF.

Here the CDR3 DNA reads TGTGCCAGCAGAGACAGGGGGCGGGGAGAGCAGTTCTTC. Protein sequence: CASRDRGRGEQFF. This chain links TRBV6-5 with TRBJ2-1, with TRBD1 matching over 10 bases. The germline V gene encodes CDR1 MNHEY and CDR2 SVGAGI. The junction had 6 bases not matched to a gene; V was cut back by 6 bases and J by 10 bases. CDR3 length: 13 residues.

This clone was observed a single time. The J gene is TRBJ2-5, the V gene TRBV2, with D possibly TRBD2 on 5 matching bases. Germline loops: CDR1 SNHLY, CDR2 FYNNEI. This CDR3 has 13 residues. V gave up 0 bases and J gave up 10 bases, with 12 bases separating them. CDR3 sequence reads: CASSEAEGGGQYF. The CDR3, as DNA: TGTGCCAGCAGTGAAGCAGAAGGTGGAGGCCAGTACTTC. The entire variable domain, with the rest obtained from reference TRBV2 and TRBJ2-5, is as follows: EPEVTQTPSHQVTQMGQEVILRCVPISNHLYFYWYRQILGQKVEFLVSFYNNEISEKSEIFDDQFSVERPDGSNFTLKIRSTKLEDSAMYFCASSEAEGGGQYFGPGTRLLVL.

In its sample, this clone was seen once. The V and J genes are TRBV7-9 and TRBJ2-5; possible D gene TRBD2, 6 bases. The CDR3 is made up of 14 amino acids. Germline V gene lookup returns CDR1 SEHNR and CDR2 FQNEAQ (reference sequence). Deletions cut 5 bases from V and 4 bases from J, with 14 bases between. Here the CDR3 reads CASSEAMGGETQYF. CDR3 nucleotides: TGTGCCAGCAGCGAGGCCATGGGGGGAGAGACCCAGTACTTC.